Each of the 24 T cell receptor beta chains below was sequenced from the same sample in a study of regulatory T cells in long-lasting Graves disease. The time point denotes: persistent/refractory GD, antithyroid drugs over 5 years with positive TRAb. Researchers made the TCR library from RNA that was extracted from PBMCs. Combining iRepertoire HTBI primers with Arm-PCR of CDR3 regions, the authors built TCR beta libraries. TCRdb passed the multiplex PCR reads through MiXCR, listing each CDR3 protein once. Of 400,000 to 500,000 distinct CDR3 sequences listed, roughly 20% are singletons. Sequences were derived from peripheral blood mononuclear cells (PBMCs), sampled when the disease was refractory, from a patient treated with antithyroid drugs. Every receptor here comes from a female donor with Graves disease.

At least ten counts were recorded for this clonotype. The chain joins TRBV6-1 to TRBJ1-3; D may be TRBD1 (5 bases). V lost 6 bases, J lost 0 bases, and 12 bases lay in between. This CDR3 spans 15 amino acids. The germline gives CDR1 MNHNS, CDR2 SASEGT. In DNA form, the CDR3 reads TGTGCCAGCAGGGACACGATCAGCTCTGGAAACACCATATATTTT. This codes for CASRDTISSGNTIYF.

The table lists this clonotype with a few counts. The chain carries TRBV20-1 and TRBJ2-1; 13 bases are a match to TRBD2. Losses at the gene ends were 5 bases for V and 9 bases for J; bases not matched to a gene: 10. CDR1 and CDR2 from the germline V gene are DFQATT and SNEGSKA (reference sequence). The CDR3 covers 15 residues. The CDR3 sequence is CSAEGTSGKRSEQFF. CDR3 coding DNA: TGCAGTGCTGAGGGGACTAGCGGGAAACGTAGTGAGCAGTTCTTC.

V gene TRBV5-1 combines with J gene TRBJ2-5, with D perhaps matching TRBD1 or TRBD2 (5 bases each). The V end was cut by 4 bases, the J end by 4 bases, with 20 bases between. Germline values: CDR1 SGHRS, CDR2 YFSETQ. The CDR3 loop spans 16 amino acids. CDR3 coding DNA: TGCGCCAGCAGCCGGAACAGCGGCCTAGGGGCAGAGACCCAGTACTTC. Amino acids: CASSRNSGLGAETQYF.

This clonotype was detected a few times. V gene TRBV12-3 or TRBV12-4 combines with J gene TRBJ1-1; D not certain. The V and J ends lost 2 bases and 5 bases respectively, with 12 bases between them. The CDR3 is made up of 14 amino acids. This CDR3 is CASSLSPAGTEAFF. CDR3 bases: TGTGCCAGCAGTTTATCCCCCGCGGGAACTGAAGCTTTCTTT.

The chain combines TRBV6-1 with TRBJ2-1, with TRBD2 identical over 8 bases. The ends lost 6 bases at V and 5 bases at J; junction bases unmatched: 3. The CDR3 extends over 13 amino acids. Germline V gene data show CDR1 as MNHNS and CDR2 as SASEGT. Here the CDR3 reads CASRISGNNEQFF. CDR3 DNA sequence: TGTGCCAGCAGGATTAGCGGGAACAATGAGCAGTTCTTC.

The V gene is TRBV6-2 or TRBV6-3, the J gene TRBJ1-1, with D possibly TRBD1 on 5 matching bases. V lost 0 bases, J lost 5 bases, and 10 bases lay in between. Germline values: CDR1 MNHEY, CDR2 SVGEGT. This CDR3 has 14 amino acids. Here the CDR3 reads CASSYSPGKTEAFF. The CDR3, as DNA: TGTGCCAGCAGTTACTCGCCAGGGAAGACTGAAGCTTTCTTT.

V and J are TRBV6-1 and TRBJ2-2, with D perhaps matching TRBD1 (6 bases). CDR3 length: 13 amino acids. Germline CDR1 MNHNS, CDR2 SASEGT. Deletions cut 7 bases from V and 4 bases from J, with 10 bases between. The chain's CDR3 is CASNQGITGELFF. CDR3 coding DNA: TGTGCCAGCAACCAGGGGATCACCGGGGAGCTGTTTTTT.

This clonotype was observed many times. The V and J genes are TRBV7-3 and TRBJ2-2, with 9 positions matching TRBD2. This CDR3 region has 15 residues. The ends lost 4 bases at V and 1 base at J; junction bases unmatched: 1. CDR1 is SGHTA and CDR2 is FQGTGA in the germline V gene. The DNA of the CDR3 is TGTGCCAGCAGCTCACTAGCGGGGAACACCGGGGAGCTGTTTTTT. Translating it yields CASSSLAGNTGELFF.

This clonotype was seen a handful of times. For the CDR3, the DNA is TGCGCCAGCAGCTCCCATGAGGTCCCCTATGGCTACACCTTC. This translates into CASSSHEVPYGYTF. The chain joins TRBV5-1 to TRBJ1-2; no clear D. Trimming took 3 bases from V and 4 from J, leaving 13 bases between them. The CDR3 has 14 amino acids. CDR1 and CDR2 from the germline V gene are SGHRS and YFSETQ.

This chain links TRBV7-9 with TRBJ2-3; D is ambiguous. CDR1 and CDR2 (germline): SEHNR, FQNEAQ (reference sequence). V lost 7 bases and J 3 bases, leaving 2 bases between the germline ends. This CDR3 has 10 amino acids. The CDR3 DNA is TGTGCCAGCAAGACAGATACGCAGTATTTT. Protein: CASKTDTQYF.

V and J are TRBV30 and TRBJ1-2; D remains ambiguous. Trimming cost V 5 bases and J 8 bases, with 33 bases left between them. Germline V gives CDR1 GTSNPN, CDR2 SVGIG (reference sequence). CDR3 length equals 18 residues. The DNA for the CDR3 is TGTGCCTGGTGCCCCTTAATACTAGATGGGCCCCAGAGGCGGGGCTACACCTTC. Translation gives CAWCPLILDGPQRRGYTF.

This clonotype has only a few counts. The chain employs TRBV5-4 and TRBJ1-2; the D is unclear. The germline V gene encodes CDR1 SGHNT and CDR2 YYREEE (reference sequence). The CDR3 is made up of 13 amino acids. V was cut by 4 bases and J by 4 bases, with 11 bases left in between. This CDR3 is CASSLPDGYGYTF. The CDR3 DNA reads TGTGCCAGCAGCCTACCGGACGGCTATGGCTACACCTTC.

This clonotype was counted a few times. This chain connects TRBV5-1 to TRBJ2-7; D ambiguous. The V gene lost 5 bases and the J gene lost 4 bases, with 13 bases spanning the gap. CDR3 length: 13 residues. CDR1 SGHRS and CDR2 YFSETQ come from the germline V gene. This chain's CDR3 is CASSSETQYEQYF. The DNA of the CDR3 is TGCGCCAGCAGTTCCGAGACGCAATACGAGCAGTACTTC.

The chain carries TRBV19 and TRBJ1-5; D is perhaps TRBD1 (5 bases). The CDR3 spans 15 residues. Germline V CDR1 and CDR2: LNHDA, SQIVND (reference sequence). V was pared by 7 bases and J by 0 bases, with 13 bases between. In DNA form, the CDR3 reads TGTGCCAGTAACCCCGGACACCTTAGCAATCAGCCCCAGCATTTT. Protein product: CASNPGHLSNQPQHF.

The rearrangement joins TRBV5-1 to TRBJ1-2; D gene ambiguous. CDR1 and CDR2 (germline): SGHRS, YFSETQ. The CDR3 covers 13 residues. Trimming shortened V by 5 bases and J by 5 bases, and 13 bases separated the two germline ends. The chain's CDR3 is CASRPELGYGYTF. CDR3 DNA: TGCGCCAGCAGACCTGAACTGGGTTATGGCTACACCTTC. The variable domain in full, completed from reference TRBV5-1 and TRBJ1-2, reads KAGVTQTPRYLIKTRGQQVTLSCSPISGHRSVSWYQQTPGQGLQFLFEYFSETQRNKGNFPGRFSGRQFSNSRSEMNVSTLELGDSALYLCASRPELGYGYTFGSGTRLTVV.

The chain has TRBV28 and TRBJ2-1; TRBD2 matches at 11 bases. Germline CDR1 reads MDHEN; CDR2 reads SYDVKM. The CDR3 covers 14 residues. The trim removed 5 bases at V and 7 bases at J, leaving 4 bases unmatched. Here the CDR3 reads CASSIAGGINEQFF. The CDR3 DNA sequence: TGTGCCAGCAGTATAGCGGGAGGGATAAATGAGCAGTTCTTC.

This chain links TRBV7-9 with TRBJ2-7, with a tentative D call TRBD1 (8 bases). Germline values: CDR1 SEHNR, CDR2 FQNEAQ (reference sequence). The CDR3 loop spans 13 amino acids. Trimming removed 5 bases from V and 5 bases from J, with 13 bases in between. The CDR3 loop is CASSDRGGNEQYF. The DNA for the CDR3 is TGTGCCAGCAGCGACAGGGGAGGGAACGAGCAGTACTTC.

In this sample, this clonotype turned up many times. The V and J genes are TRBV29-1 and TRBJ2-5; 13 bases match TRBD2. The junction had 11 bases not matched to a gene; V was cut back by 5 bases and J by 5 bases. This CDR3 has 16 amino acids. Looked up from germline, CDR1 is SQVTM and CDR2 is ANQGSEA. CDR3 sequence reads: CSVFPRLAGGGETQYF. In nucleotides, the CDR3 is TGCAGCGTTTTCCCACGACTAGCGGGAGGAGGGGAGACCCAGTACTTC.

This clonotype was picked up a small number of times. Its ends do not fully match the called genes, so a read error is possible. This chain uses TRBV19 with TRBJ1-2, with D perhaps matching TRBD1 (6 bases). CDR3 length equals 15 residues. Germline CDR1 is LNHDA and CDR2 is SQIVND (reference sequence). The CDR3 coding sequence is TGTGCCAGTGGTACCTCCCCACAGGGAGGGAATGGCTGCACCTTC. Translation: CASGTSPQGGNGCTF.

This clonotype appeared a few times. The genes are TRBV11-3 and TRBJ1-1; D gene unclear. The CDR3 extends over 13 amino acids. Germline CDR1 reads SGHNT; CDR2 reads YENEEA. Deletions cut 3 bases from V and 5 bases from J, with 10 bases between. CDR3 coding DNA: TGTGCCAGCAGCTTCCAGGCTGGAACTGAAGCTTTCTTT. This gives the protein CASSFQAGTEAFF.

This clonotype was observed many times. V is TRBV28 and J is TRBJ1-1; D gene unclear. The germline CDR1 and CDR2 sequences are MDHEN and SYDVKM. The CDR3 runs to 11 residues. V lost 7 bases and J 7 bases, leaving 10 bases between the germline ends. CDR3: CASTFQFEAFF. CDR3 sequence (DNA): TGTGCCAGCACCTTCCAGTTTGAAGCTTTCTTT.

CDR3 sequence (DNA): TGTGCCAGCAGCTTATCCGCGGCCAGGGGGGGGGCTGGTACGCAGTATTTT. It translates to CASSLSAARGGAGTQYF. This chain joins TRBV7-2 and TRBJ2-3; tentatively, D is TRBD1 or TRBD2 (7 bases each). The CDR3 sequence is 17 residues long. V dropped 2 bases and J dropped 8 bases, with 23 bases sitting between them. The germline V gene encodes CDR1 SGHTA and CDR2 FQGNSA.

The chain couples TRBV2 to TRBJ2-7; tentatively, D is TRBD1 (6 bases). The V end lost 7 bases, the J end lost 5 bases, and 18 bases lay between the germline ends. CDR3 size: 14 residues. Germline CDR1 is SNHLY and CDR2 is FYNNEI. CDR3 in DNA: TGTGCCAGCAAAAGTGGGCAGGGGATAAACGAGCAGTACTTC. Protein product: CASKSGQGINEQYF.

This clonotype was recorded many times. This sequence joins TRBV7-2 and TRBJ2-7; either TRBD1 or TRBD2 may supply D (6 bases each). CDR1 and CDR2 (germline): SGHTA, FQGNSA. Trimming took off 5 bases at V and 2 bases at J, with 16 bases between the two ends. This CDR3 comprises 15 residues. CDR3 nucleotides: TGTGCCAGCAGCGAGTCTCGGGGGCGGACCTACGAGCAGTACTTC. Translation: CASSESRGRTYEQYF.